This T cell receptor beta chain was found in a study of blood T cell repertoires in COVID-19. On the study more broadly: Collection of acute and convalescent COVID-19 samples took place in the United States, Italy and Spain. From T cells, B-cell-depleted T cells, or PBMCs came the material, which was cDNA or gDNA.

In the authors' workflow: Estimation of nucleated cell counts was performed using reference gene primer amplification. Here immunoSEQ multiplex PCR was the method, and the copy in TCRdb shows in-frame clones only, minus some. The DNA gave D and trimming, while V, J and clone size come from that table. Here the sample spans around 52,000 clones, 83% being singletons. The CDR3 has 13 residues. The germline V gene encodes CDR1 SGHNT and CDR2 YYREEE (reference sequence). The V gene lost 4 bases and the J gene lost 7 bases, with 11 bases spanning the gap. The J gene is TRBJ2-2, the V gene TRBV5-4; D is possibly TRBD1 (5 bases). The receptor's source is a human donor in a cohort sampled during active COVID-19. Input material: peripheral blood. The CDR3 coding sequence is TGTGCCAGCAGCGTGATCAGGGACGGGGAGCTGTTTTTT. Its translation: CASSVIRDGELFF.